This T cell receptor (beta chain) derives from a study of shared clonotypes between healthy human individuals (dated by TCRdb to 2018 to 2021). At the level of the whole study: The cohort comprised two women and a few men aged 18 to 49 years. For each donor, CD4 naive and CD4 memory were each given three plates, CD8 naive was given two plates, and CD8 memory was given one plate. To estimate repertoire size and how much clonotypes are shared between individuals, the study performed deep sequencing of blood TCR repertoires from a few healthy adults. Different laboratories and diverse techniques were used to prepare libraries and sequence TCR repertoires, to increase sequencing depth and limit assay-specific biases. Each donor's leukapheresis produced roughly between about 0.85 and 10 billion PBMCs. Results the study describes overall, beyond this receptor: Approximately 5% of naive CD4, 3.5% of naive CD8, 2% to 2.5% of memory CD4, and 0.35% to 0.5% of memory CD8 clonotypes were shared across four donors. Estimated clonotype richness was generally larger for naive than for memory subsets. Even with the large sequencing depth, rarefaction of the sorted-subset datasets indicated that sequencing was incomplete. Clonotypes shared by all four sorted-subset donors showed higher generation probabilities than non-shared clonotypes. Based on pairwise subsampling, the degree of clonotype sharing among donors was expected to be affected by sequencing depth. The genetic and exposure-history diversity represented was limited by the small number of donors. Sampling was limited to blood, and TCR repertoires in tissue likely differ from TCR repertoires in blood.

Using the deep immunoSEQ assay, TCR CDR3 regions were amplified from genomic DNA by multiplex PCR. Genomic DNA extracted from each cell subset was distributed evenly over all wells of several immunoSEQ 96-well plates, and each plate served as one replicate. For sorted subsets, about 200 ng genomic DNA, equal to about 30,000 T cell genomes, was loaded into each replicate PCR. The purified libraries were quantified using a Qubit 3.0 fluorometer, sized with a Bioanalyzer 2100, and then quantified again using the KAPA Library Quantification kit. A separate single-read 150-cycle Illumina NextSeq 550 flow cell was used to sequence each immunoSEQ 96-well plate. The study's own analysis went as follows. The immunoSEQ output contained only junctional sequences without quality scores, so filtering could not match that applied to full-length reads. To assign V/J genes and CDR3, sequences were annotated using PyIR, a Python wrapper for IgBLAST v1.9, with IMGT germline references. Reads with weak V/J assignments (E-value above 1e-6), missing CDR3, stop codons, out-of-frame junctions, or ambiguous translated residues were removed. A V3J clonotype was defined by an identical inferred V gene, J gene, and CDR3 amino acid sequence. The percentage overlap between two repertoires was calculated by dividing the number of shared unique clonotypes by the size of the smaller repertoire. Repertoire richness was assessed with RTK rarefaction, the Chao1 estimator, and Recon v2.1 estimates of unobserved clonotypes. Generation probabilities were computed with OLGA for all TCRbeta clonotypes obtained by the gDNA method from four donors. TCRdb provides this immuneACCESS table in a form limited to in-frame rearrangements. Some clones are lacking; in checked studies, under half of them reflect an unresolved V gene, and why the rest are absent is not known. Clone size and V and J calls were adopted from that table, with D and trimming inferred from the DNA. The sample table holds some 2 million clones, of which less than 95% were seen once. Of the sample, 0.85% to 1.2% falls within the top ten clones.

V is reduced by 1 base and J by 1 base, leaving a spacing of 17 bases between them. Per the germline V gene, SGHVS is the CDR1 and FNYEAQ is the CDR2. Including the terminal cysteine and phenylalanine, the CDR3 comprises 18 residues. Solely the CDR3 DNA is kept, with 54 bases framed from the first base. As to this clone: Its antigen remains undetermined. Qualities for individual bases were not recorded, and no much larger clone is one base off.

CD8 naive samples were CD45RO-negative cells positively selected for CCR7, giving a CD45RA+CCR7+ population that excluded TemRA cells. The donors were healthy, HIV-negative adults who had no recently reported acute infections or vaccinations. Only Caucasian adults living in Nashville, Tennessee, USA were represented among the donors. After blood collection by leukapheresis, PBMCs were isolated using Ficoll-Histopaque density gradient centrifugation and then cryopreserved in the vapor phase of liquid nitrogen. Analytical flow cytometry was used to check the purity and quantity of each magnetically sorted T cell population. Genomic DNA was isolated from each sorted fraction and quantified by UV absorbance on a Nanodrop 2000c.

Recombination joined TRBV7-6 with TRBJ2-1; the D region possibly corresponds to TRBD2 (7 bases align). Sample: naive CD8+ T cells sorted from blood. The cell subset or site label on this specimen signifies: CD45RA+CCR7+. The receptor was isolated from a man aged 18 to 30 in good health. The DNA sequence reads TGTGCCAGCAGCTTAGAGGGGGGGCAGGACCTTTCCTACAATGAGCAGTTCTTC. Its translation reads: CASSLEGGQDLSYNEQFF.